This TCR beta chain originates from a study of OX40 agonist ivuxolimab in advanced cancers. For the study in its entirety: Ivuxolimab was a fully human IgG2 agonistic monoclonal antibody targeting the costimulatory receptor OX40 (CD134). In the dose-escalation cohort, roughly 80% of patients were male, and the mean age was roughly 60 years, with a range of roughly 23 to 85. Of the roughly 52 patients in dose escalation, about 20 had hepatocellular carcinoma, some 15 had melanoma, 9 had renal cell carcinoma and 9 had head and neck cancer. The paper reports the monotherapy dose-escalation portion (N of about 56 patients) of the phase I ivuxolimab trial. Patients were allowed to have had prior anti-PD-1, anti-PD-L1 or anti-CTLA-4 therapy, and 40% of the dose-escalation patients had previously received checkpoint inhibitors. Partial responses were achieved by three dose-escalation patients, of whom one had hepatocellular carcinoma and two had cutaneous melanoma. Intravenous ivuxolimab was administered to patients every 2 weeks at six dose levels: 0.01, 0.1, 0.3, 1.5, 3 and 10 mg/kg. Peripheral TCRbeta sequencing was intended to test whether TCR sequence diversity was altered and clonal T-cell expansion was caused by ivuxolimab.

About this clone: Its antigen specificity is not known. The input lacks base qualities; no much larger clone sits a single base away.

Patients with a history of autoimmune disease or receiving systemic immunosuppression were excluded from the trial. Peripheral blood for TCR sequencing was drawn from every dose cohort at baseline, at cycle 4 day 1 and at cycle 7 day 1. Samples came from an open-label, multicenter, first-in-human phase I dose-escalation trial of ivuxolimab. Adults with locally advanced or metastatic head and neck squamous cell, hepatocellular, melanoma or renal cell carcinoma were enrolled in the trial. Before TCR sequencing, CD4+ T cells and CD8+ T cells were sorted from peripheral blood as separate populations. Genomic DNA was isolated from the sorted cells so that the TCRbeta CDR3 region could be sequenced. The immunoSEQ Assay was used to sequence the TCRbeta CDR3 regions. This immuneACCESS table, as held by TCRdb, lists in-frame sequences with V and J called but not all clones. Of the missing ones, under half trace to an unresolved V gene in checked studies; the others have no known cause. A total of about 110,000 clones appear in this sample, 89% of them only once. The ten largest clones represent 0.27% of the sample.

Sequences SGHRS (CDR1) and YFSETQ (CDR2) are obtained from the germline V gene. Relative to germline, V is missing 5 bases and J is missing 7 bases, with 15 bases of the junction outside any gene match. From cysteine to phenylalanine, the CDR3 is 15 amino acids long. Only the CDR3 DNA stays, 45 bases, in frame from base 1. Points the paper makes about the study in general: Antigen specificity was not determined for the clonally expanded peripheral T cells. Clonal expansion of both CD4+ and CD8+ blood T cells was observed from baseline to week 6 at doses 0.1 to 3.0 mg/kg. After ivuxolimab, expanded clones were on average more numerous among CD8+ T cells than among CD4+ T cells. In the 0.1-3.0 mg/kg groups, partial responders had among the lowest normalized peripheral clonal expansion, particularly in CD8+ T cells. Low levels of normalized T-cell clonal expansion were also shown by some nonresponding patients.

The chain is encoded by TRBV5-1 joined to TRBJ2-7; 7 of the junction bases match TRBD2. The clonotype originates from an adult with an advanced solid tumor such as melanoma, head and neck, liver or kidney cancer. Specimen: CD4+ or CD8+ T cells sorted from blood, collected in a trial of the OX40 agonist ivuxolimab. CDR3 loop: CASSFNPGTTMEQYF. The DNA reads as follows: TGCGCCAGCAGTTTTAACCCCGGGACTACCATGGAGCAGTACTTC.